These 31 T cell receptor beta chains originate from one sample sequenced in a study of T cell responses to AZD1222 COVID-19 vaccine. Here immunoSEQ multiplex PCR was the method, and the copy in TCRdb shows in-frame clones only, minus some. The profile covers roughly 150,000 clones, with 88% appearing a single time and approximately 2.8% taken by the ten largest. Sequenced here: peripheral blood, sampled 28 days after the second AZD1222 dose. The origin of the receptors is an adult who received the AZD1222 COVID-19 vaccine.

V and J are TRBV7-2 and TRBJ1-2, with unresolved D. Trimming stripped 1 base from V and 8 bases from J, with 5 bases between. CDR3 length equals 11 residues. CDR1 is SGHTA and CDR2 is FQGNSA in the germline V gene. The CDR3 nucleotides read TGTGCCAGCAGCTTAGATTCCGGCTACACCTTC. Encoded protein: CASSLDSGYTF.

This sequence joins TRBV19 and TRBJ2-5; D ambiguous. V lost 2 bases and J lost 5, with 15 bases in between. Germline assignment: CDR1 LNHDA and CDR2 SQIVND (reference sequence). The CDR3 runs 15 residues. In DNA, the CDR3 is TGTGCCAGTAGTATATCTTGGGCTATCAAGGAGACCCAGTACTTC. This gives the protein CASSISWAIKETQYF.

The chain carries TRBV28 and TRBJ2-3, with D possibly matching TRBD2 (5 bases). Trimming shortened V by 5 bases and J by 0 bases, and 15 bases separated the two germline ends. The CDR3 extends over 16 amino acids. CDR1 MDHEN and CDR2 SYDVKM come from the germline V gene. The CDR3 bases are TGTGCCAGCAGTACTAGGACTGCCACTAGCACAGATACGCAGTATTTT. Residues: CASSTRTATSTDTQYF.

The CDR3 here is CASSQVRNLGELFF. The CDR3 bases are TGCGCCAGCAGCCAAGTCAGGAACCTCGGGGAGCTGTTTTTT. The chain has TRBV4-3 and TRBJ2-2; D remains ambiguous. The V gene's germline CDR1 is LGHNA and CDR2 YSLEER. Trimming removed 1 base from V and 7 bases from J, with 10 bases in between. The length of the CDR3 is 14 residues.

This rearrangement joins TRBV28 to TRBJ2-5; 8 bases are a match to TRBD1. The CDR3 is 15 amino acids. CDR1 and CDR2 (germline): MDHEN, SYDVKM. The ends lost 8 bases at V and 2 bases at J; junction bases unmatched: 10. The CDR3 DNA sequence: TGTGCCAGCGGGGGACGGACAGGGAAGCAAGAGACCCAGTACTTC. It codes for CASGGRTGKQETQYF.

The chain uses TRBV10-1 and TRBJ2-1, with TRBD2 matching over 10 bases. The CDR3 has 15 amino acids. The V and J ends lost 2 bases and 6 bases, in that order; junction bases with no gene match: 4. The germline V gene encodes CDR1 WNHNN and CDR2 SYGVQD (reference sequence). The chain's CDR3 is CASSERTSGVNEQFF. Written as DNA, the CDR3 is TGCGCCAGCAGTGAGCGGACTAGCGGTGTCAATGAGCAGTTCTTC.

This clone came up a few times. The chain employs TRBV3-1 (or the pseudogene TRBV3-2) and TRBJ2-1; D call uncertain. The germline V and J ends were trimmed by 4 bases and 5 bases, with 12 bases remaining between them. The CDR3 loop spans 14 amino acids. Germline V CDR1 and CDR2: LGHDT, YNNKEL (reference sequence). CDR3 in amino acids: CASSLGNFHNEQFF. The CDR3 DNA reads TGTGCCAGCAGCCTGGGAAACTTTCACAATGAGCAGTTCTTC.

The chain couples TRBV6-5 to TRBJ2-1, with TRBD1 matching 10 bases. V trimming: 2 bases; J trimming: 8 bases; junction bases outside the gene matches: 6. CDR1 is MNHEY and CDR2 is SVGAGI in the germline V gene. CDR3 size: 15 residues. The DNA of the CDR3 is TGTGCCAGCAGTTACCGGGACAGGGGAGGCTATGAGCAGTTCTTC. Translation: CASSYRDRGGYEQFF.

The chain couples TRBV7-8 to TRBJ1-1; 7 nucleotides align to TRBD1. Germline CDR1 SGHVS, CDR2 FQNEAQ. The CDR3 has 14 residues. The V segment lost 5 bases and the J segment 0 bases; nucleotides outside the gene matches: 3. In DNA, the CDR3 is TGTGCCAGCAGCGCAGGGACAGTGAACACTGAAGCTTTCTTT. This codes for CASSAGTVNTEAFF.

The chain carries TRBV27 and TRBJ1-4; possible D gene TRBD1, 5 bases. The CDR3 sequence is 14 residues long. The V end was cut by 1 base, the J end by 7 bases, with 10 bases between. CDR1 is MNHEY, CDR2 SMNVEV, per germline (reference sequence). The CDR3 sequence: CASSLYQGLEKLFF. The DNA of the CDR3 is TGTGCCAGCAGTTTATATCAGGGACTTGAAAAACTGTTTTTT.

This sequence joins TRBV24-1 and TRBJ2-2, with D possibly TRBD1 on 7 matching bases. V shed 10 bases and J shed 7 bases, with 12 bases lying between them. CDR1 KGHDR and CDR2 SFDVKD come from the germline V gene. This CDR3 is built from 12 residues. In nucleotides, the CDR3 is TGTGCCACTCAGGGGGAGGTCGGGGAGCTGTTTTTT. This translates into CATQGEVGELFF.

This chain joins TRBV5-4 and TRBJ2-5; D may correspond to TRBD1 or TRBD2 (5 bases each). Trimming shortened V by 5 bases and J by 4 bases, and 9 bases separated the two germline ends. The V gene's germline CDR1 is SGHNT and CDR2 YYREEE (reference sequence). The CDR3 consists of 12 residues. The CDR3 sequence is CASSGGGETQYF. CDR3 nucleotide sequence: TGTGCCAGCAGTGGGGGTGGAGAGACCCAGTACTTC. Using reference TRBV5-4 and TRBJ2-5 for the parts outside the CDR3, the full variable domain is ETGVTQSPTHLIKTRGQQVTLRCSSQSGHNTVSWYQQALGQGPQFIFQYYREEENGRGNFPPRFSGLQFPNYSSELNVNALELDDSALYLCASSGGGETQYFGPGTRLLVL.

V gene TRBV28 combines with J gene TRBJ1-3, with D unclear. Between the trimmed V and J ends, which lost 2 bases and 0 bases, there was a span of 5 bases. CDR3 length: 14 amino acids. Germline V CDR1 and CDR2: MDHEN, SYDVKM. For the CDR3, the DNA is TGTGCCAGCAGTTTAAGGACCTCTGGAAACACCATATATTTT. This encodes CASSLRTSGNTIYF.

The chain uses TRBV28 and TRBJ1-2; 7 bases agree with TRBD1. J gave up 4 bases and V 6 bases, and 5 bases lay outside the gene matches. Per germline, CDR1 MDHEN and CDR2 SYDVKM. This CDR3 spans 13 amino acids. The CDR3 region is CASRWDSLYGYTF. DNA of the CDR3: TGTGCCAGCAGGTGGGACAGCCTCTATGGCTACACCTTC.

The chain couples TRBV7-2 to TRBJ2-3; 7 bases align to TRBD1. Germline CDR1 SGHTA, CDR2 FQGNSA. This CDR3 spans 14 amino acids. Trimming at V came to 1 base and at J to 4 bases, leaving 2 bases not matched to a gene. DNA of the CDR3: TGTGCCAGCAGCTTAGTCCAGGGGGCAGATACGCAGTATTTT. Its translation: CASSLVQGADTQYF.

V and J are TRBV12-3 or TRBV12-4 and TRBJ1-5, with no clear D. The CDR3 sequence is 13 residues long. Trimming left V 1 base short and J 5 bases short, with 6 bases between. This CDR3 reads CASSLGRYQPQHF. In DNA form, the CDR3 reads TGTGCCAGCAGTTTAGGTCGGTATCAGCCCCAGCATTTT.

This clone is a singleton in its sample. The CDR3 coding sequence is TGTGCCAGCTCTCAACGACAGGGCGAAGGCTACACCTTC. Translation gives CASSQRQGEGYTF. V and J are TRBV18 and TRBJ1-2, with TRBD1 matching over 7 bases. Germline V gene lookup returns CDR1 KGHSH and CDR2 LQKENI. V lost 6 bases, J lost 8 bases, and 9 bases stayed unmatched. The CDR3 has 13 amino acids.

The V call is TRBV7-2, the J call TRBJ1-6; 7 bases line up with TRBD1. Germline CDR1 and CDR2: SGHTA and FQGNSA. CDR3 length: 19 residues. Trimming removed 1 base from V and 8 bases from J; junction bases left unmatched: 17. The CDR3 DNA sequence: TGTGCCAGCAGCTTAGGACGGCGACAGGGAGGGTTTGGTGATTCACCCCTCCACTTT. Translation: CASSLGRRQGGFGDSPLHF. Supplemented by reference TRBV7-2 and TRBJ1-6, the full variable domain reads GAGVSQSPSNKVTEKGKDVELRCDPISGHTALYWYRQSLGQGLEFLIYFQGNSAPDKSGLPSDRFSAERTGGSVSTLTIQRTQQEDSAVYLCASSLGRRQGGFGDSPLHFGNGTRLTVT.

This clone has a single count. This rearrangement joins TRBV10-1 to TRBJ2-7, with D possibly TRBD1 on 5 matching bases. Germline CDR1 reads WNHNN; CDR2 reads SYGVQD (reference sequence). The V gene lost 6 bases and the J gene lost 6 bases, with 12 bases spanning the gap. CDR3 length: 12 residues. The CDR3 bases are TGCGCCAGCAGCACCCAGGGCGCCGAGCAGTACTTC. It is translated as CASSTQGAEQYF.

The chain carries TRBV28 and TRBJ2-3; D is unclear. V lost 8 bases, J lost 2 bases, and 8 bases lay in between. Germline values: CDR1 MDHEN, CDR2 SYDVKM. CDR3 size: 12 residues. The CDR3 reads CASRENTDTQYF. CDR3 DNA sequence: TGTGCCAGCCGAGAAAACACAGATACGCAGTATTTT.

The chain is built from TRBV14 and TRBJ2-2, with unresolved D. Deletions cut 2 bases from V and 7 bases from J, with 5 bases between. CDR1 SGHDN and CDR2 FVKESK come from the germline V gene. The CDR3 is made up of 12 amino acids. CDR3 region: CASSQQFGELFF. CDR3 DNA sequence: TGTGCCAGCAGCCAACAATTCGGGGAGCTGTTTTTT.

V is TRBV5-6 and J is TRBJ1-1; 7 bases map to TRBD1. Germline V CDR1 and CDR2: SGHDT, YYEEEE. The V segment lost 4 bases and the J segment 1 base; nucleotides outside the gene matches: 7. This CDR3 region has 15 residues. The chain's CDR3 is CASSDTGDGNTEAFF. For the CDR3, the DNA is TGTGCCAGCAGCGACACAGGGGACGGGAACACTGAAGCTTTCTTT.

V gene TRBV11-3 combines with J gene TRBJ2-1; D is perhaps TRBD2 (6 bases). The V end was cut by 6 bases, the J end by 0 bases, with 9 bases between. The CDR3 sequence is 14 residues long. CDR1 is SGHNT, CDR2 YENEEA, per germline. The CDR3 spells CASSYSGSYNEQFF. The CDR3 bases are TGTGCCAGCAGTTATAGCGGCTCCTACAATGAGCAGTTCTTC.

J is TRBJ2-7 and V is TRBV30, with D possibly called TRBD1 or TRBD2 (6 bases each). The germline V and J ends were trimmed by 5 bases and 5 bases, with 13 bases remaining between them. Germline CDR1 GTSNPN, CDR2 SVGIG (reference sequence). This CDR3 has 12 amino acids. CDR3 nucleotide sequence: TGTGCCTGGTCGCCGGGGGCCCACGAGCAGTACTTC. It encodes CAWSPGAHEQYF.

The rearrangement uses TRBV7-2 and TRBJ2-4; 9 bases map to TRBD1. This CDR3 is built from 15 residues. The trim removed 2 bases at V and 9 bases at J, leaving 8 bases unmatched. Germline lookup yields CDR1 SGHTA and CDR2 FQGNSA. This CDR3 is CASSLQWTGVPIQYF. The CDR3 DNA is TGTGCCAGCAGCTTACAATGGACAGGGGTTCCCATTCAGTACTTC.

The chain links TRBV29-1 to TRBJ1-6; D remains ambiguous. Trimming removed 3 bases from V and 5 bases from J, with 11 bases in between. Germline-derived CDR1 and CDR2 are SQVTM and ANQGSEA. The CDR3 runs to 14 residues. The CDR3, as DNA: TGCAGCGTTGACTTGTCCTGGGATAATTCACCCCTCCACTTT. Amino acid sequence: CSVDLSWDNSPLHF.

The table lists this clone with a count of one. One junction end disagrees with the germline gene, perhaps due to a read error. In DNA form, the CDR3 reads TGTGCCAGCAGCCAATACTACAGGGTTCAGTTT. Its protein is CASSQYYRVQF. V gene TRBV28 combines with J gene TRBJ1-1; maybe TRBD1 (6 bases). The CDR3 is 11 residues long. Germline V gene lookup returns CDR1 MDHEN and CDR2 SYDVKM.

The V and J genes are TRBV18 and TRBJ1-1, with D tentatively TRBD1 (6 bases). Trimming left V 2 bases short and J 7 bases short, with 17 bases between. This CDR3 is 15 amino acids long. Germline loops: CDR1 KGHSH, CDR2 LQKENI. The CDR3 DNA reads as TGTGCCAGCTCACCAAGTGTAGGGACAACGATTGAAGCTTTCTTT. It encodes CASSPSVGTTIEAFF. The full variable domain, completed using reference TRBV18 and TRBJ1-1, is NAGVMQNPRHLVRRRGQEARLRCSPMKGHSHVYWYRQLPEEGLKFMVYLQKENIIDESGMPKERFSAEFPKEGPSILRIQQVVRGDSAAYFCASSPSVGTTIEAFFGQGTRLTVV.

The CDR3 sequence: CASSGRGREGSPLHF. CDR3 bases: TGTGCCAGCAGTGGCCGGGGGCGCGAGGGTTCACCCCTCCACTTT. The rearrangement links TRBV2 to TRBJ1-6, with D possibly matching TRBD1 (6 bases). Germline V lookup: CDR1 SNHLY, CDR2 FYNNEI. With 4 bases removed from V and 9 bases from J, the gap between germline ends came to 16 bases. The CDR3 covers 15 residues.

The sample holds a few counts of this clone. The J gene is TRBJ1-1, the V gene TRBV4-1; possible D gene TRBD1, 5 bases. The CDR3 sequence is 14 residues long. Trimming cost V 1 base and J 4 bases, with 10 bases left between them. Germline V gives CDR1 MGHRA, CDR2 YSYEKL. In DNA, the CDR3 is TGCGCCAGCAGCCAAGCTAAGGGGAGCACTGAAGCTTTCTTT. Amino acid sequence: CASSQAKGSTEAFF.

The rearrangement uses TRBV28 and TRBJ2-7; D perhaps matches TRBD1 (7 bases). Germline V CDR1 and CDR2: MDHEN, SYDVKM. The CDR3 spans 14 residues. Trimming pared 2 bases from V and 6 bases from J, leaving 14 bases between. This chain's CDR3 is CASSLGPGGGEQYF. Written as DNA, the CDR3 is TGTGCCAGCAGTTTAGGTCCAGGGGGAGGCGAGCAGTACTTC. Drawing the rest from reference TRBV28 and TRBJ2-7, the complete variable domain is DVKVTQSSRYLVKRTGEKVFLECVQDMDHENMFWYRQDPGLGLRLIYFSYDVKMKEKGDIPEGYSVSREKKERFSLILESASTNQTSMYLCASSLGPGGGEQYFGPGTRLTVT.